The 27 T cell receptor beta chains below were found in one sample sequenced in a study of control samples from healthy donors and cancer patients. Assay used: immunoSEQ multiplex PCR; TCRdb lists only in-frame clones, some missing. Here the sample spans some 120,000 clones, about nine tenths being singletons. Sequenced: blood. These receptors were obtained from a middle-aged man in good health.

Remarks on this clone: This sample also contains other DNA sequences that code for the same CDR3. The genes are TRBV2 and TRBJ2-3; D might be TRBD1 or TRBD2, each matching 5 bases. The CDR3 length is 14 residues. Trimming cost V 4 bases and J 0 bases, with 8 bases left between them. Per the germline V gene, CDR1 is SNHLY and CDR2 is FYNNEI. CDR3 sequence reads: CASSVGGSTDTQYF. The CDR3 region has the DNA TGTGCCAGCAGTGTTGGGGGAAGCACAGATACGCAGTATTTT.

This sequence joins TRBV25-1 and TRBJ2-3; 10 bases map to TRBD2. From germline, CDR1 is MGHDK and CDR2 SYGVNS. The junction had 11 bases not matched to a gene; V was cut back by 4 bases and J by 7 bases. CDR3 length: 16 residues. CDR3 coding DNA: TGTGCCAGCAGTGCCCAGCGGGGGGGCCTAGGAAATACGCAGTATTTT. It specifies CASSAQRGGLGNTQYF.

The genes are TRBV7-2 and TRBJ1-1; perhaps TRBD1 as D (6 bases). Trimming shortened V by 1 base and J by 4 bases, and 13 bases separated the two germline ends. The CDR3 has 15 amino acids. Looked up from germline, CDR1 is SGHTA and CDR2 is FQGNSA. CDR3 DNA: TGTGCCAGCAGCTTAGTAATGTGGACAGCCACTGAAGCTTTCTTT. Encoded protein: CASSLVMWTATEAFF.

This clone was recorded only once. CDR3 sequence reads: CASSRTATDTQYF. As DNA, the CDR3 is TGTGCCAGCTCACGGACGGCCACAGATACGCAGTATTTT. The chain has TRBV18 and TRBJ2-3; no clear D gene. The CDR3 spans 13 residues. Germline CDR1 and CDR2: KGHSH and LQKENI. The germline V and J ends were trimmed by 4 bases and 2 bases, with 7 bases remaining between them. Based on the CDR3 plus reference TRBV18 and TRBJ2-3, the full variable domain is NAGVMQNPRHLVRRRGQEARLRCSPMKGHSHVYWYRQLPEEGLKFMVYLQKENIIDESGMPKERFSAEFPKEGPSILRIQQVVRGDSAAYFCASSRTATDTQYFGPGTRLTVL.

J is TRBJ2-7 and V is TRBV24-1; TRBD1 is a possible D gene (5 bases). CDR3 length equals 13 residues. CDR1 is KGHDR, CDR2 SFDVKD, per germline. The germline V and J ends were trimmed by 5 bases and 1 base, with 8 bases remaining between them. For the CDR3, the DNA is TGTGCCACCAGTGGTGACAGTTCCTACGAGCAGTACTTC. Translated: CATSGDSSYEQYF.

This clone appeared a few times. The chain couples TRBV20-1 to TRBJ2-1; 9 bases match TRBD1. Losses at the gene ends were 3 bases for V and 4 bases for J; bases not matched to a gene: 10. The CDR3 covers 16 residues. The germline V gene has CDR1 DFQATT and CDR2 SNEGSKA (reference sequence). CDR3 residues: CSASPLTGGRYNEQFF. The CDR3 DNA follows: TGCAGTGCTAGTCCCCTAACAGGGGGCAGATACAATGAGCAGTTCTTC.

The chain uses TRBV6-6 and TRBJ2-7; 11 nucleotides line up with TRBD1. Germline CDR1 MNHNY, CDR2 SVGAGI (reference sequence). The CDR3 runs to 15 residues. The junction had 3 bases not matched to a gene; V was cut back by 2 bases and J by 3 bases. CDR3 sequence reads: CASSYRGTGGYEQYF. DNA of the CDR3: TGTGCCAGCAGTTACAGAGGGACAGGGGGCTACGAGCAGTACTTC.

The rearrangement links TRBV5-1 to TRBJ1-3; weak D call: TRBD1 (6 bases). CDR3 size: 13 residues. The germline CDR1 and CDR2 sequences are SGHRS and YFSETQ. V lost 5 bases and J 2 bases, leaving 8 bases between the germline ends. The CDR3 protein is CASRGAPGNTIYF. In nucleotides, the CDR3 is TGCGCCAGCAGGGGGGCCCCTGGAAACACCATATATTTT.

The rearrangement links TRBV30 to TRBJ2-7; TRBD1 matches at 8 bases. This CDR3 region has 13 residues. With V trimmed by 1 base and J by 5 bases, 4 bases remained unmatched. Germline CDR1 and CDR2: GTSNPN and SVGIG (reference sequence). CDR3 amino acids: CAWSGTGPNEQYF. The CDR3 DNA is TGTGCCTGGAGTGGGACAGGGCCTAACGAGCAGTACTTC.

The V gene is TRBV19, the J gene TRBJ2-5; either TRBD1 or TRBD2 may fit D (5 bases each). Germline CDR1 is LNHDA and CDR2 is SQIVND (reference sequence). The V gene lost 4 bases and the J gene lost 5 bases, with 14 bases spanning the gap. This CDR3 spans 14 amino acids. The CDR3 here is CASSTRQRKETQYF. The CDR3, as DNA: TGTGCCAGTAGTACCCGACAGCGGAAGGAGACCCAGTACTTC. Full variable domain (missing parts from reference TRBV19 and TRBJ2-5): DGGITQSPKYLFRKEGQNVTLSCEQNLNHDAMYWYRQDPGQGLRLIYYSQIVNDFQKGDIAEGYSVSREKKESFPLTVTSAQKNPTAFYLCASSTRQRKETQYFGPGTRLLVL.

In nucleotides, the CDR3 is TGTGCCAGCAGCTTGTTCGGACAGTCTGGGGGGACCCAGTACTTC. Translation gives CASSLFGQSGGTQYF. V and J are TRBV7-3 and TRBJ2-5, with D perhaps matching TRBD1 (6 bases). V lost 3 bases, J lost 7 bases, and 18 bases lay in between. The germline CDR1 and CDR2 sequences are SGHTA and FQGTGA. The length of the CDR3 is 15 residues.

The table lists this clone with many counts. The chain joins TRBV11-2 to TRBJ2-7; tentatively, D is TRBD2 (5 bases). CDR3 size: 15 residues. The germline V gene has CDR1 SGHAT and CDR2 FQNNGV. Trimming took off 4 bases at V and 2 bases at J, with 15 bases between the two ends. CDR3 loop: CASSSPEGAAYEQYF. Written as DNA, the CDR3 is TGTGCCAGCAGCTCCCCAGAGGGCGCCGCCTACGAGCAGTACTTC.

The chain uses TRBV5-4 and TRBJ2-2; weak D call: TRBD2 (6 bases). The CDR3 loop spans 15 amino acids. The ends were cut back, 4 bases at V and 2 bases at J, with 12 bases in the middle. Germline CDR1 reads SGHNT; CDR2 reads YYREEE (reference sequence). The CDR3 sequence: CASSGGISNTGELFF. Written as DNA, the CDR3 is TGTGCCAGCAGCGGCGGGATTAGCAACACCGGGGAGCTGTTTTTT.

This chain links TRBV12-3 or TRBV12-4 with TRBJ2-5; a weak D match, TRBD1 (6 bases). This CDR3 has 11 residues. The V gene lost 6 bases and the J gene lost 9 bases, with 11 bases spanning the gap. DNA of the CDR3: TGTGCCAGCAGACGCAAGGGGGCCCAGTACTTC. It codes for CASRRKGAQYF.

The chain recombines TRBV5-1 with TRBJ2-5; 11 bases line up with TRBD1. The CDR3 has 17 amino acids. The junction had 13 bases not matched to a gene; V was cut back by 4 bases and J by 5 bases. Germline V gene sequence: CDR1 SGHRS, CDR2 YFSETQ. Here the CDR3 reads CASSLAGEDRGRETQYF. DNA for the CDR3: TGCGCCAGCAGCCTCGCCGGGGAGGACAGGGGGCGCGAGACCCAGTACTTC.

V and J are TRBV4-1 and TRBJ1-3; D might be TRBD1 (6 bases). The V gene's germline CDR1 is MGHRA and CDR2 YSYEKL. The V end lost 5 bases, the J end lost 0 bases, and 23 bases lay between the germline ends. The CDR3 runs to 19 residues. The CDR3 DNA reads as TGCGCCAGCAGCAACATGTTGGGGGGCCGCGGATACTCTGGAAACACCATATATTTT. Protein: CASSNMLGGRGYSGNTIYF.

The V call is TRBV7-9, the J call TRBJ1-5; D is perhaps TRBD1 (6 bases). Germline CDR1 and CDR2: SEHNR and FQNEAQ (reference sequence). The germline V and J ends were trimmed by 6 bases and 5 bases, with 11 bases remaining between them. The CDR3 covers 13 residues. The CDR3 sequence is CASSLGGDQPQHF. The CDR3 nucleotides read TGTGCCAGCAGTCTAGGGGGGGATCAGCCCCAGCATTTT.

The chain is built from TRBV5-1 and TRBJ1-2, with 7 bases aligning to TRBD1. From germline, CDR1 is SGHRS and CDR2 YFSETQ. Germline trimming cut 1 base from V and 3 bases from J; bases unmatched to any gene: 0. The CDR3 consists of 13 residues. The CDR3 spells CASSLTGDYGYTF. The DNA for the CDR3 is TGCGCCAGCAGCTTGACAGGGGACTATGGCTACACCTTC.

Written as DNA, the CDR3 is TGTGCCACCAGCAGAGATGGGGGTATCGCCTACGAGCAGTACTTC. Protein: CATSRDGGIAYEQYF. V usage is TRBV15 and J usage is TRBJ2-7; the D gene could be TRBD1 or TRBD2 (5 bases each). Germline V CDR1 and CDR2: LNHNV, YYDKDF (reference sequence). The CDR3 covers 15 residues. Between the trimmed V and J ends, which lost 0 bases and 2 bases, there was a span of 11 bases.

J is TRBJ2-2 and V is TRBV5-6; TRBD1 is a possible D gene (6 bases). Trimming left V 0 bases short and J 4 bases short, with 10 bases between. The CDR3 is 15 residues long. The germline CDR1 and CDR2 sequences are SGHDT and YYEEEE. DNA for the CDR3: TGTGCCAGCAGCTTGGGGGGGCCGGGCACCGGGGAGCTGTTTTTT. Translating gives CASSLGGPGTGELFF. Full variable domain (missing parts from reference TRBV5-6 and TRBJ2-2): DAGVTQSPTHLIKTRGQQVTLRCSPKSGHDTVSWYQQALGQGPQFIFQYYEEEERQRGNFPDRFSGHQFPNYSSELNVNALLLGDSALYLCASSLGGPGTGELFFGEGSRLTVL.

The chain recombines TRBV3-1 (or the pseudogene TRBV3-2) with TRBJ1-2; 11 nucleotides line up with TRBD1. V shed 1 base, J shed 2 bases, and the junction held 6 bases outside the gene matches. The germline V gene encodes CDR1 LGHDT and CDR2 YNNKEL (reference sequence). The CDR3 has 17 residues. This chain's CDR3 is CASSQGSGTGGNYGYTF. The CDR3 coding sequence is TGTGCCAGCAGCCAAGGCTCGGGGACAGGGGGAAACTATGGCTACACCTTC.

The chain combines TRBV6-5 with TRBJ2-5; D unresolved. Trimming took 6 bases from V and 5 from J, leaving 7 bases between them. CDR3 length: 11 amino acids. Germline CDR1 MNHEY, CDR2 SVGAGI. CDR3 in amino acids: CASRAQETQYF. The CDR3 bases are TGTGCCAGCAGGGCCCAGGAGACCCAGTACTTC.

This clone showed up just once. The V and J genes are TRBV27 and TRBJ1-2, with D tentatively TRBD1 (6 bases). The CDR3 sequence is 16 residues long. Germline-derived CDR1 and CDR2 are MNHEY and SMNVEV (reference sequence). Trimming cost V 2 bases and J 0 bases, with 13 bases left between them. CDR3 nucleotides: TGTGCCAGCAGTTTAACGGGGGGCCTATCTAACTATGGCTACACCTTC. Its protein product is CASSLTGGLSNYGYTF.

With regard to this clone: Other DNA sequences in this sample translate to the same CDR3. The chain links TRBV19 to TRBJ2-7, with TRBD1 as a possible D gene (6 bases). Trimming left V 6 bases short and J 0 bases short, with 15 bases between. CDR1 and CDR2 (germline): LNHDA, SQIVND (reference sequence). This CDR3 has 15 residues. The CDR3 coding sequence is TGTGCCAGTAGGGGTTTTGGACAGCTCTCCTACGAGCAGTACTTC. Its translation: CASRGFGQLSYEQYF.

V usage is TRBV7-9 and J usage is TRBJ2-5, with D perhaps given as TRBD1 or TRBD2 (5 bases each). Trimming shortened V by 5 bases and J by 2 bases, and 12 bases separated the two germline ends. This CDR3 has 14 amino acids. The germline V gene has CDR1 SEHNR and CDR2 FQNEAQ (reference sequence). CDR3: CASSPRGRQETQYF. CDR3 in DNA: TGTGCCAGCAGCCCACGGGGCAGACAAGAGACCCAGTACTTC.

The V gene is TRBV6-6, the J gene TRBJ1-1, with 7 bases fitting TRBD1. The CDR3 sequence is 12 residues long. Unmatched junction bases numbered 7, after V lost 10 bases and J lost 5 bases. Germline lookup yields CDR1 MNHNY and CDR2 SVGAGI (reference sequence). The CDR3 coding sequence is TGTGCCACCAGACAGGGCCGGACTGAAGCTTTCTTT. This codes for CATRQGRTEAFF.

V gene TRBV19 combines with J gene TRBJ2-7; 7 bases are a match to TRBD1. This CDR3 spans 15 amino acids. V shed 3 bases and J 0 bases; nucleotides not matched to a gene: 5. Germline lookup yields CDR1 LNHDA and CDR2 SQIVND (reference sequence). CDR3 in amino acids: CASSIRGLVSYEQYF. In DNA, the CDR3 is TGTGCCAGTAGTATTAGGGGGCTGGTCTCCTACGAGCAGTACTTC.